There are a few counts of the clone carrying this T cell receptor delta chain. Its antigen is undetermined. Only one base separates this from a far larger clonotype, so it likely reflects a read error. The same CDR3 can be traced to other DNA sequences in this sample. This CDR3 is built from 20 residues. The V gene's germline CDR1 is GEAIGNYY and CDR2 EKD. Vgamma9/Vdelta2+ and Vdelta2-negative gammadelta T cells were flow-sorted from PBMC for bulk sequencing. TCRdb reran clone calling via CATT on the multiplex PCR reads. The data show 45,000 to 60,000 delta-chain clones, 1.9% seen once. This entry is derived from a study of γδ T cells in repeated Plasmodium falciparum infection. As for the study in general: Over around 580 days, donors received four mosquito-bite P. falciparum NF54 infections.

Study-wide points: Vdelta2-negative gammadelta repertoires, largely Vdelta1+, seemingly showed infection-driven waves of new clonal selection. Malian donors came from one small rural village, predominantly one ethnic group. Vgamma9/Vdelta2+ repertoires stayed stably polyclonal over time and infection.

Called V gene: TRDV2; the J gene was not called; the D call of TRDD3 is as the table states it, not checked on the DNA. The sequence was collected from a pool of human donors (malaria-infected and uninfected, not separated). Input material: gamma-delta T cells from blood. CDR3 protein: CACDGVPPSGGPDYTDKLIF. The CDR3 DNA reads TGTGCCTGTGATGGAGTGCCCCCCTCTGGGGGACCCGACTACACCGATAAACTCATATTT.